This T cell receptor beta chain originates from a study of T cells in localized non-small cell lung cancer. V lost 6 bases and J lost 3; bases outside the gene matches: 4. The CDR3 has 13 residues. Germline CDR1 LNHDA, CDR2 SQIVND (reference sequence). Only in-frame clones appear in the TCRdb table, and some are missing; sequencing was by immunoSEQ multiplex PCR. The repertoire holds tens of thousands of clones, with around 86% as singletons. The material sequenced was peripheral blood, taken before any cancer treatment. The clonotype comes from a male donor at least 60 years old with stage III squamous cell lung carcinoma. The chain has TRBV19 and TRBJ2-7; the match to TRBD2 covers 8 bases. CDR3 residues: CASRREGGYEQYF. The CDR3 DNA follows: TGTGCCAGTAGACGGGAGGGCGGCTACGAGCAGTACTTC. The complete variable domain, with remaining parts taken from reference TRBV19 and TRBJ2-7, reads DGGITQSPKYLFRKEGQNVTLSCEQNLNHDAMYWYRQDPGQGLRLIYYSQIVNDFQKGDIAEGYSVSREKKESFPLTVTSAQKNPTAFYLCASRREGGYEQYFGPGTRLTVT.